Below, 13 T cell receptor beta chains from the same sample are listed, as sequenced in a study of beta chain features in type 1 diabetes. cDNA synthesis used the whole RNA isolate, giving expressed TCRB sequences. The data were produced by immunoSEQ multiplex PCR, yet TCRdb's version contains in-frame clones alone and is incomplete. The sample lists 120,000 to 150,000 clones, about 7.1% occurring once. The sequencing input was central memory CD4+ T cells from blood. The receptors were gathered from a woman aged 25 to 45 in good health.

This clone was counted a few times. V gene TRBV18 combines with J gene TRBJ2-2, with D unresolved. Germline V gene data show CDR1 as KGHSH and CDR2 as LQKENI. V lost 6 bases and J lost 2, with 10 bases in between. The CDR3 covers 14 residues. DNA of the CDR3: TGTGCCAGCTCGCCGACATTTAACACCGGGGAGCTGTTTTTT. Protein product: CASSPTFNTGELFF.

This clone was picked up a small number of times. This rearrangement joins TRBV29-1 to TRBJ2-7; 10 nucleotides agree with TRBD1. The CDR3 length is 15 residues. The junction had 3 bases not matched to a gene; V was cut back by 1 base and J by 0 bases. The germline V gene has CDR1 SQVTM and CDR2 ANQGSEA. The CDR3 protein is CSVEVGQGVSYEQYF. The CDR3 bases are TGCAGCGTTGAAGTAGGACAGGGGGTCTCCTACGAGCAGTACTTC.

This clone showed up just a few times. The chain is built from TRBV6-5 and TRBJ2-2; 11 bases are a match to TRBD1. The junction had 5 bases not matched to a gene; V was cut back by 7 bases and J by 4 bases. The length of the CDR3 is 15 residues. Germline CDR1 MNHEY, CDR2 SVGAGI. The CDR3 spells CASKRTGGLTGELFF. Here the CDR3 DNA reads TGTGCCAGCAAGAGGACAGGGGGCCTCACCGGGGAGCTGTTTTTT.

This clone has more than one count but fewer than ten. J is TRBJ1-2 and V is TRBV11-1; D gene unclear. V was clipped by 7 bases and J by 2 bases, with 8 bases between them. The germline CDR1 and CDR2 sequences are SGHAT and FQDESV (reference sequence). The CDR3 loop spans 12 amino acids. This CDR3 reads CASKEENYGYTF. The CDR3 DNA reads TGTGCCAGCAAAGAGGAAAACTATGGCTACACCTTC. Variable domain in full (rest from reference TRBV11-1 and TRBJ1-2): EAEVAQSPRYKITEKSQAVAFWCDPISGHATLYWYRQILGQGPELLVQFQDESVVDDSQLPKDRFSAERLKGVDSTLKIQPAELGDSAMYLCASKEENYGYTFGSGTRLTVV.

Only a few counts were recorded for this clone. V gene TRBV7-2 combines with J gene TRBJ1-2, with TRBD1 as a possible D gene (5 bases). Germline-derived CDR1 and CDR2 are SGHTA and FQGNSA. The CDR3 is 14 amino acids. The V gene lost 4 bases and the J gene lost 4 bases, with 13 bases spanning the gap. Here the CDR3 DNA reads TGTGCCAGCAGCTCAAACCAGGGCGGCTATGGCTACACCTTC. Residues: CASSSNQGGYGYTF.

This clone has only a few counts. V and J are TRBV29-1 and TRBJ2-4, with TRBD1 matching 7 bases. Germline V gene lookup returns CDR1 SQVTM and CDR2 ANQGSEA. The CDR3 loop spans 12 amino acids. The V gene end was trimmed by 2 bases and the J gene end by 6 bases; junction bases not matched to a gene: 1. CDR3 in DNA: TGCAGCGTTGAACGACAGGGAAACATTCAGTACTTC. Protein: CSVERQGNIQYF.

The chain combines TRBV19 with TRBJ1-1, with a tentative D call TRBD1 (5 bases). The CDR3 covers 15 residues. CDR1 and CDR2 from the germline V gene are LNHDA and SQIVND (reference sequence). Trimming removed 11 bases from V and 1 base from J, with 20 bases in between. CDR3 sequence: CAVNNYRSGNTEAFF. CDR3 in DNA: TGTGCCGTAAACAACTACAGGTCGGGGAACACTGAAGCTTTCTTT. Drawing the rest from reference TRBV19 and TRBJ1-1, the complete variable domain is DGGITQSPKYLFRKEGQNVTLSCEQNLNHDAMYWYRQDPGQGLRLIYYSQIVNDFQKGDIAEGYSVSREKKESFPLTVTSAQKNPTAFYLCAVNNYRSGNTEAFFGQGTRLTVV.

This clone was counted a few times. J is TRBJ1-5 and V is TRBV28; maybe TRBD1 (6 bases). CDR3 length: 14 amino acids. The germline V and J ends were trimmed by 5 bases and 3 bases, with 11 bases remaining between them. Per germline, CDR1 MDHEN and CDR2 SYDVKM. The CDR3 protein is CASSLRQDNQPQHF. The CDR3 DNA is TGTGCCAGCAGTCTCCGACAGGACAATCAGCCCCAGCATTTT.

J is TRBJ1-2 and V is TRBV6-5; D is perhaps TRBD1 (5 bases). CDR1 and CDR2 (germline): MNHEY, SVGAGI. With 6 bases removed from V and 7 bases from J, the gap between germline ends came to 15 bases. This CDR3 has 13 amino acids. The CDR3 DNA is TGTGCCAGCAGGACCCAGGGAGGTCCTGGCTACACCTTC. Amino acids: CASRTQGGPGYTF.

The chain employs TRBV7-2 and TRBJ2-3; the match to TRBD2 covers 11 bases. V lost 1 base, J lost 5 bases, and 8 bases stayed unmatched. CDR3 length equals 17 residues. The V gene's germline CDR1 is SGHTA and CDR2 FQGNSA. Here the CDR3 reads CASSLVSGRGGGDTQYF. The CDR3 DNA sequence: TGTGCCAGCAGCTTAGTTAGCGGGAGGGGTGGCGGAGATACGCAGTATTTT.

This chain connects TRBV5-4 to TRBJ2-1; the match to TRBD2 covers 8 bases. This CDR3 has 15 amino acids. V dropped 3 bases and J dropped 2; count of bases not matched to a gene: 4. CDR1 is SGHNT, CDR2 YYREEE, per germline (reference sequence). The CDR3 loop is CASSYRAGAYNEQFF. CDR3 sequence (DNA): TGTGCCAGCAGCTATCGAGCGGGAGCCTACAATGAGCAGTTCTTC. Full variable domain (remainder filled in from reference TRBV5-4 and TRBJ2-1): ETGVTQSPTHLIKTRGQQVTLRCSSQSGHNTVSWYQQALGQGPQFIFQYYREEENGRGNFPPRFSGLQFPNYSSELNVNALELDDSALYLCASSYRAGAYNEQFFGPGTRLTVL.

This clone was counted a few times. The chain recombines TRBV7-2 with TRBJ1-2; 8 bases fit TRBD1. This CDR3 has 15 residues. Per germline, CDR1 SGHTA and CDR2 FQGNSA. J gave up 4 bases and V 4 bases, and 8 bases lay outside the gene matches. CDR3 sequence reads: CASSSDGQGFYGYTF. Written as DNA, the CDR3 is TGTGCCAGCAGCTCTGATGGACAGGGCTTCTATGGCTACACCTTC.

V usage is TRBV7-9 and J usage is TRBJ2-1; D might be TRBD2 (5 bases). V was trimmed by 0 bases and J by 4 bases, leaving 10 bases between them. This CDR3 spans 15 amino acids. Germline V gives CDR1 SEHNR, CDR2 FQNEAQ (reference sequence). This CDR3 is CASSLAGLAYNEQFF. In DNA form, the CDR3 reads TGTGCCAGCAGCTTAGCTGGTCTAGCTTACAATGAGCAGTTCTTC.